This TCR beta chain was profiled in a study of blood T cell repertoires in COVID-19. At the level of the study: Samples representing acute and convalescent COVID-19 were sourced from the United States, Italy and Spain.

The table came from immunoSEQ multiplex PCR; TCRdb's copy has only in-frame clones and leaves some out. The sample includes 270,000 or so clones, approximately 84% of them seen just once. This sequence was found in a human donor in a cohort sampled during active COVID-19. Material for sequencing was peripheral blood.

The CDR3 bases are TGTGCCAGCAGCCTGAGAGGGAGTGCGAACACCGGGGAGCTGTTTTTT. Protein product: CASSLRGSANTGELFF. The gene calls are TRBV11-3 and TRBJ2-2; weak D call: TRBD2 (5 bases). Germline V gene lookup returns CDR1 SGHNT and CDR2 YENEEA. V lost 5 bases and J lost 0, with 13 bases in between. This CDR3 region has 16 residues.